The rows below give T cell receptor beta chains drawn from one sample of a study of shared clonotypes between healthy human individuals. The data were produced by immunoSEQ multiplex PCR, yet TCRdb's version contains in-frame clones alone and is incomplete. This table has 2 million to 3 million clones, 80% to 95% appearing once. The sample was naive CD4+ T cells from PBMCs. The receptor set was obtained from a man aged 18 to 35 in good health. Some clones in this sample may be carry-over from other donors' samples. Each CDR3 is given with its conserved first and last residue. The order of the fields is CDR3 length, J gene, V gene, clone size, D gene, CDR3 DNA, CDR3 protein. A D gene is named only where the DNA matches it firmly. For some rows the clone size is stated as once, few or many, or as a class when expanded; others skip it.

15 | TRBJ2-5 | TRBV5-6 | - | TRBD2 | TGTGCCAGCAGCTTTCTGCTAGCGGGAGCGGAGACCCAGTACTTC | CASSFLLAGAETQYF
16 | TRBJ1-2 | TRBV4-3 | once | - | TGCGCCAGCAGCCTTACCGTCGGGACGGCGAACTATGGCTACACCTTC | CASSLTVGTANYGYTF
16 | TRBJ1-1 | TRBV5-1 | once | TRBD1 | TGCGCCAGCAGCCTAGGACAGGGTCAGGGGGACACTGAAGCTTTCTTT | CASSLGQGQGDTEAFF
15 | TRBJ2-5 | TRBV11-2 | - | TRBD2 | TGTGCCAGCAGCTGGGGACTAGCGGGAGGTGAGACCCAGTACTTC | CASSWGLAGGETQYF
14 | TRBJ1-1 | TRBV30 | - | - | TGTGCCTGGGGGACTGGGGGCGTTAACACTGAAGCTTTCTTT | CAWGTGGVNTEAFF
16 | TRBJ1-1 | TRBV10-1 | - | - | TGCGCCAGCACCACCCGGGGCCGACTCAGGAACACTGAAGCTTTCTTT | CASTTRGRLRNTEAFF
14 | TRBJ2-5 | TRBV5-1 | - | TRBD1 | TGCGCCAGCAGCATAGGACAGGGACGAGAGACCCAGTACTTC | CASSIGQGRETQYF
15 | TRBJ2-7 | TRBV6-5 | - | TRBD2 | TGTGCCAGCAGTTATCGCGGGAGAACACCTTACGAGCAGTACTTC | CASSYRGRTPYEQYF
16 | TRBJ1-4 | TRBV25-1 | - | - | TGTGCCAGCAGTGAATATGGTAGGACTAATAATGAAAAACTGTTTTTT | CASSEYGRTNNEKLFF
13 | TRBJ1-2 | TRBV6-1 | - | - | TGTGCCAGCGGCAAAGCAACTAACTATGGCTACACCTTC | CASGKATNYGYTF
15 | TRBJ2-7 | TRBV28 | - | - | TGTGCCAGCAGTTTGGCACAGGGTGGTTTCCACGAGCAGTACTTC | CASSLAQGGFHEQYF
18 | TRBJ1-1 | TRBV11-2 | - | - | TGTGCCAGCAGCTTCCTCCAAGGGCCCTCCGCCGGTCCACGGGAAGCTTTCTTT | CASSFLQGPSAGPREAFF
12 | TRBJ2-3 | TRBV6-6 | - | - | TGTGCCAGCACAGGGGGCACAGATACGCAGTATTTT | CASTGGTDTQYF
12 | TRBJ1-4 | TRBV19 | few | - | TGTGCCAGTAGTCCTCGTTACGAAAAACTGTTTTTT | CASSPRYEKLFF
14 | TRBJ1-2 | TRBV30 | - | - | TGTGCCTGGAGGGGAGGGAGGGGGACCACCGGCTACACCTTC | CAWRGGRGTTGYTF
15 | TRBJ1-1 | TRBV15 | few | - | TGTGCCACCAGCAGAGATGTTACAGCGAACACTGAAGCTTTCTTT | CATSRDVTANTEAFF
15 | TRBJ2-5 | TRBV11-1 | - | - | TGTGCCAGCAGCTTAATGACATCCAGCAGGGAGACCCAGTACTTC | CASSLMTSSRETQYF
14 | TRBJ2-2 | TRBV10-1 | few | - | TGCGCCAGCAGTGTGACACAGAACACCGGGGAGCTGTTTTTT | CASSVTQNTGELFF
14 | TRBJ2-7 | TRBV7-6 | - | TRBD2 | TGTGCCAGCAGCCAACGACTAGCAGGCTACGAGCAGTACTTC | CASSQRLAGYEQYF
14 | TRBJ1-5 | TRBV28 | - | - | TGTGCCAGCAGTCGACCAGGGGAGGGTCAGCCCCAGCATTTT | CASSRPGEGQPQHF
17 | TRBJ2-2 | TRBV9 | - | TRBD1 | TGTGCCAGCAGCGTACCCGGACAGGGGGGAGGAACCGGGGAGCTGTTTTTT | CASSVPGQGGGTGELFF
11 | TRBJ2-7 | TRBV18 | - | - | TGTGCCAGCTCACAGGGGTACGAGCAGTACTTC | CASSQGYEQYF
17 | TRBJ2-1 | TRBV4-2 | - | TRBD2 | TGTGCCAGCAGCCAAGTAATTGCTAGCGGAGCCTACAATGAGCAGTTCTTC | CASSQVIASGAYNEQFF
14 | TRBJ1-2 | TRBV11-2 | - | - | TGTGCCAGCAGCATCCGGGGAGCTAACTATGGCTACACCTTC | CASSIRGANYGYTF
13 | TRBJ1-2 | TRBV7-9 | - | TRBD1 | TGTGCCAGTACCACCGGGACAGACTATGGCTACACCTTC | CASTTGTDYGYTF
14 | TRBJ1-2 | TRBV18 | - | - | TGTGCCAGCTCACCAGTCCAGGGACGCAATGGCTACACCTTC | CASSPVQGRNGYTF
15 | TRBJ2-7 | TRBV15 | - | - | TGTGCCACCAGCAGAGAGGGGGAAACCGTCCTCGAGCAGTACTTC | CATSREGETVLEQYF
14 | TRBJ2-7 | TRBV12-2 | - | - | TGTGCAAGTCGCTCCCGCCCCGGCTCCGCCGAGCAGTACTTC | CASRSRPGSAEQYF
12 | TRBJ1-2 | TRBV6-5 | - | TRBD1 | TGTGCCAGCAGTGGACAGGGTTACGGCTACACCTTC | CASSGQGYGYTF
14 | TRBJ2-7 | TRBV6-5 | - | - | TGTGCCAGCAGAAACGCGGGACGCGCCGACGAGCAGTACTTC | CASRNAGRADEQYF
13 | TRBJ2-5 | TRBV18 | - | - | TGTGCCAGCTCACCACCTTCCCAAGAGACCCAGTACTTC | CASSPPSQETQYF
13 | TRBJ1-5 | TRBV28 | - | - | TGTGCCGGGCAGACTTACCTCAATCAGCCCCAGCATTTT | CAGQTYLNQPQHF
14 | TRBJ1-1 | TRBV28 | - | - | TGTGCCAGCAGTTTACCTCAGAGACAGGCTGAAGCTTTCTTT | CASSLPQRQAEAFF
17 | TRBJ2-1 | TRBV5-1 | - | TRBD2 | TGCGCCAGCAGCTTGGGTATATCGACTAGCGGAAACAATGAGCAGTTCTTC | CASSLGISTSGNNEQFF
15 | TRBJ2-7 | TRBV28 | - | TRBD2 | TGTGCCAGCAGGGTCGGACTAGCGCCGTACTACGAGCAGTACTTC | CASRVGLAPYYEQYF
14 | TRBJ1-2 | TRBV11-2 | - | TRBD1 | TGTGCCAGCAGCGTCAGGACAGGGCCCTATGGCTACACCTTC | CASSVRTGPYGYTF
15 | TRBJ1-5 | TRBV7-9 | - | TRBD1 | TGTGCCAGCAGCTTATCAGGGGGAGGCAATCAGCCCCAGCATTTT | CASSLSGGGNQPQHF
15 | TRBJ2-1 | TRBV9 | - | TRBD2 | TGTGCCAGCAGCGGTACTAGCGGGAGAGTCAATGAGCAGTTCTTC | CASSGTSGRVNEQFF
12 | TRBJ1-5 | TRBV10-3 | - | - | TGTGCCATCAGTGAGTCGGATCAGCCCCAGCATTTT | CAISESDQPQHF
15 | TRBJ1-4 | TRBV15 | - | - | TGTGCCACCAGCAGAGGCCGGGTCTATAATGAAAAACTGTTTTTT | CATSRGRVYNEKLFF
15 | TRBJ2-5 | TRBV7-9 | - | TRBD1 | TGTGCCAGCAGCGTGCTGACAGGGGGCGAAGAGACCCAGTACTTC | CASSVLTGGEETQYF